The entry that follows covers one TCR beta chain sequence. TCRdb's table, derived via immunoSEQ multiplex PCR, lists solely in-frame clones and lacks some. This sample has about 56,000 clones; around 88% occur once, and the top ten carry less than 8.5%. This entry is derived from a study of T cell responses to AZD1222 COVID-19 vaccine. Looked up from germline, CDR1 is SGHVS and CDR2 is FQNEAQ. The CDR3 is made up of 15 amino acids. V dropped 7 bases and J dropped 0 bases, with 15 bases sitting between them. The sample was peripheral blood, taken 28 days after the second AZD1222 dose. This rearrangement joins TRBV7-8 to TRBJ1-2, with a tentative D call TRBD1 (6 bases). The receptor comes from an adult who received the AZD1222 COVID-19 vaccine. The DNA of the CDR3 is TGTGCCAGCACTAAAGTGGGGGGCCCTAACTATGGCTACACCTTC. Protein product: CASTKVGGPNYGYTF.